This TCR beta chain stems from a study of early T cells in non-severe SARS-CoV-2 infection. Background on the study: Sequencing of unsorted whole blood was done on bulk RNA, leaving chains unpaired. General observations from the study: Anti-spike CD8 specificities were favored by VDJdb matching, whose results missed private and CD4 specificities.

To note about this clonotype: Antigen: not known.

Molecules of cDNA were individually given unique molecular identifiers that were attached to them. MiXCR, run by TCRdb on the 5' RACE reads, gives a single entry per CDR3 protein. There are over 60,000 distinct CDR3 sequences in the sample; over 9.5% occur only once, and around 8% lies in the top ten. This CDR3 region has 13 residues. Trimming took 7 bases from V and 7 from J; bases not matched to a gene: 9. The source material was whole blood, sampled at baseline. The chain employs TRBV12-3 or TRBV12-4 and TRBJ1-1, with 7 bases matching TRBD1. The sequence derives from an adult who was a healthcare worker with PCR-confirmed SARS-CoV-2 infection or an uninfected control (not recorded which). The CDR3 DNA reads TGTGCCAGCACTCTGGACAGGCGGGATGAAGCTTTCTTT. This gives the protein CASTLDRRDEAFF.